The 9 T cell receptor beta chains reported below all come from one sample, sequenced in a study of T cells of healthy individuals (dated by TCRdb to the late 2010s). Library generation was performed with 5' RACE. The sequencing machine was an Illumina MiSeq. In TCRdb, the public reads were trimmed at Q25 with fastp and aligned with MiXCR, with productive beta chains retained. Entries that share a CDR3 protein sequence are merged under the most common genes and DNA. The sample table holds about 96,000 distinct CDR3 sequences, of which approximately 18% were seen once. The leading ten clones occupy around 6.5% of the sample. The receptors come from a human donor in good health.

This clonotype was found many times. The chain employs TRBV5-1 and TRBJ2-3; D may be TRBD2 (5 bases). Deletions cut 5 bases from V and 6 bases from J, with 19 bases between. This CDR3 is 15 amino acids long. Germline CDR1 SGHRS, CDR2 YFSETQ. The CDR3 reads CASRRIEAARDTQYF. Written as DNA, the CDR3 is TGCGCCAGCAGACGGATCGAAGCGGCGCGCGATACGCAGTATTTT.

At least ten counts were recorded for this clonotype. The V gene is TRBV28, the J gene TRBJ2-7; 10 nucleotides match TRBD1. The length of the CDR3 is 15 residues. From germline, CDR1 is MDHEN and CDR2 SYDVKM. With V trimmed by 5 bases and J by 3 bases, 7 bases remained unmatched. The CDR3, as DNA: TGTGCCAGCAGTGACCCCGGGACAGGGGTCTACGAGCAGTACTTC. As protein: CASSDPGTGVYEQYF.

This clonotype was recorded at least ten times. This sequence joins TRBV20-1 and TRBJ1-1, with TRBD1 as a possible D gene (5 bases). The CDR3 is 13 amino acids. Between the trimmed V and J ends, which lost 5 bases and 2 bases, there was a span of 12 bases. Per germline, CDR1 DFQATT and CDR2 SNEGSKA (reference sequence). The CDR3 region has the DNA TGCAGTGCTCTTAGGGACCCAAACACTGAAGCTTTCTTT. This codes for CSALRDPNTEAFF.

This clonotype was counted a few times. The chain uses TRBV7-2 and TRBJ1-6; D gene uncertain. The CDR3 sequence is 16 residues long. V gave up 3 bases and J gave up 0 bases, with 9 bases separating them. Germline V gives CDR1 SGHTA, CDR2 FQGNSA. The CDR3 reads CASSLSGSSYNSPLHF. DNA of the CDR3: TGTGCCAGCAGCTTGTCGGGGAGCTCCTATAATTCACCCCTCCACTTT.

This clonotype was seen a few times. CDR3 sequence: CAWTGGNEQFF. The CDR3 bases are TGTGCCTGGACAGGTGGGAATGAGCAGTTCTTC. This rearrangement joins TRBV30 to TRBJ2-1, with D uncertain. CDR1 GTSNPN and CDR2 SVGIG come from the germline V gene (reference sequence). Trimming stripped 4 bases from V and 7 bases from J, with 8 bases between. The CDR3 has 11 residues.

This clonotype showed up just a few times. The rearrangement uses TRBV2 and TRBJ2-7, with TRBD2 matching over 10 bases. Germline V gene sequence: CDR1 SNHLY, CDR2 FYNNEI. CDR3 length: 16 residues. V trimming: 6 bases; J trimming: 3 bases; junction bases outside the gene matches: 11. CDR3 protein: CASRSASGRMGYEQYF. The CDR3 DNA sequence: TGTGCCAGCAGGAGCGCTAGCGGGAGAATGGGCTACGAGCAGTACTTC.

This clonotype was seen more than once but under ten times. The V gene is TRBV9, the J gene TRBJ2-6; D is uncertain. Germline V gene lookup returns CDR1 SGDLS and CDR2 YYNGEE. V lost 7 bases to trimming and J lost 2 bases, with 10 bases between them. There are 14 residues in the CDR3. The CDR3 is CASGTTAGANVLTF. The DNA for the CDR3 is TGTGCCAGCGGTACTACGGCTGGGGCCAACGTCCTGACTTTC.

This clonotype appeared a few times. This CDR3 reads CASSRTSGPYEQYF. The CDR3 DNA follows: TGTGCCAGCAGTCGGACTAGCGGACCCTACGAGCAGTACTTC. The chain is built from TRBV7-2 and TRBJ2-7; TRBD2 agrees at 10 bases. The CDR3 sequence is 14 residues long. The germline V gene encodes CDR1 SGHTA and CDR2 FQGNSA. V lost 6 bases, J lost 2 bases, and 4 bases stayed unmatched.

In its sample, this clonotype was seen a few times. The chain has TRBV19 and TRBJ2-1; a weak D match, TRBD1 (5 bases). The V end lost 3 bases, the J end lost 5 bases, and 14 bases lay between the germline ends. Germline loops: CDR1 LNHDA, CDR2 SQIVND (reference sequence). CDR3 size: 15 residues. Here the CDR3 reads CASSMDDRTDNEQFF. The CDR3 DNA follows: TGTGCCAGTAGTATGGACGACAGAACGGACAATGAGCAGTTCTTC.